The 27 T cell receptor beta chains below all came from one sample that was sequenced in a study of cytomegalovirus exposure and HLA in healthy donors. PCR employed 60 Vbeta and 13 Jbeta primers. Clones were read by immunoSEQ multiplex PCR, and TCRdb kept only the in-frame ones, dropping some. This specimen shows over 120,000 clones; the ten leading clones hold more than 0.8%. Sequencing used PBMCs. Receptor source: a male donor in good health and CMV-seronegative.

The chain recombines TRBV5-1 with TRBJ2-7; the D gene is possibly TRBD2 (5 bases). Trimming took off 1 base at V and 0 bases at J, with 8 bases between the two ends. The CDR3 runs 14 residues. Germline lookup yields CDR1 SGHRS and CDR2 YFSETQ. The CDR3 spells CASSLRGTSYEQYF. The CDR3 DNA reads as TGCGCCAGCAGCTTGCGGGGAACCTCCTACGAGCAGTACTTC.

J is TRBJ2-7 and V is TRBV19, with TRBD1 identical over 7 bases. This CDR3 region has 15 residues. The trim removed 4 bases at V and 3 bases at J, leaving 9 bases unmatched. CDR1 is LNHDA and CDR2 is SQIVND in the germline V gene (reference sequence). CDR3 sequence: CASSTAGTVNYEQYF. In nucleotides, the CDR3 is TGTGCCAGTAGTACGGCCGGGACAGTAAACTACGAGCAGTACTTC.

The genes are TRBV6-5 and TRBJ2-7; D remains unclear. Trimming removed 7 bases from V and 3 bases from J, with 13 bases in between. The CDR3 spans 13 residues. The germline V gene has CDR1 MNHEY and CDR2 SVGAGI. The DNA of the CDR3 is TGTGCCAGCAAGCCCCCCGCGCGCTACGAGCAGTACTTC. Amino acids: CASKPPARYEQYF.

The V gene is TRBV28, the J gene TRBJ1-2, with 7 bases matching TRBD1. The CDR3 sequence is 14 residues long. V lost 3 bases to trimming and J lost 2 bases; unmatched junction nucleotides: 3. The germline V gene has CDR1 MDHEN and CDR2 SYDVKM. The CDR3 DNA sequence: TGTGCCAGCAGTTTTGGGACAGCCAACTATGGCTACACCTTC. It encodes CASSFGTANYGYTF.

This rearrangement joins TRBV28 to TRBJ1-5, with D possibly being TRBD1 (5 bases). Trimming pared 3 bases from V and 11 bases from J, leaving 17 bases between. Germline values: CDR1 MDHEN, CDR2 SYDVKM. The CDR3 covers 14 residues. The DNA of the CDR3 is TGTGCCAGCAGTTTGGGAGGGGAATTTATGGCCCAGCATTTT. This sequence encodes CASSLGGEFMAQHF.

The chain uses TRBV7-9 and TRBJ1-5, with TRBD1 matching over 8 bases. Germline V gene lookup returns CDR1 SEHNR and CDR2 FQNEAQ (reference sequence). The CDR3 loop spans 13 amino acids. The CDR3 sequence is CATGTGGNQPQHF. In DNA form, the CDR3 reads TGTGCTACCGGGACAGGAGGTAATCAGCCCCAGCATTTT.

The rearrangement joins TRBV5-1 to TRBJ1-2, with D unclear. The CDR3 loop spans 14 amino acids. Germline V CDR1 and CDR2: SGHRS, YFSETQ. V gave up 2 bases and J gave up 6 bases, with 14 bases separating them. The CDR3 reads CASSFQAPYNGYTF. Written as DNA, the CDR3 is TGCGCCAGCAGCTTCCAGGCCCCGTATAATGGCTACACCTTC.

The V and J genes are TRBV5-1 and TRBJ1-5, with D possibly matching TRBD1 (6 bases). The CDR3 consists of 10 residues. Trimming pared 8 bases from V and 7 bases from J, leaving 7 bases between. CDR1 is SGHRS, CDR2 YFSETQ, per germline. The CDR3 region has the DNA TGCGCCAGGACAGGCCAGCCCCAGCATTTT. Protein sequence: CARTGQPQHF.

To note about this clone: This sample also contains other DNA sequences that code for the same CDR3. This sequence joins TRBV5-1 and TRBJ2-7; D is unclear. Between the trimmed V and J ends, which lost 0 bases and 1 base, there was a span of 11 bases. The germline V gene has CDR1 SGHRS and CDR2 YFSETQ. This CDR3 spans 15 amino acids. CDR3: CASSLAGSPSYEQYF. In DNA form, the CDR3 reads TGCGCCAGCAGCTTGGCCGGGTCGCCTTCCTACGAGCAGTACTTC.

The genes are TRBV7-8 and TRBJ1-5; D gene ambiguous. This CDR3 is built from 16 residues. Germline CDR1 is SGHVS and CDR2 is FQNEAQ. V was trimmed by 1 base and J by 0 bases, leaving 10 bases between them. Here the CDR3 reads CASSLVGRDSNQPQHF. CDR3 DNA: TGTGCCAGCAGCTTAGTTGGGAGAGATAGCAATCAGCCCCAGCATTTT. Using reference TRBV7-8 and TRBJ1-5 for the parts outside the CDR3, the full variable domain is GAGVSQSPRYKVAKRGQDVALRCDPISGHVSLFWYQQALGQGPEFLTYFQNEAQLDKSGLPSDRFFAERPEGSVSTLKIQRTQQEDSAVYLCASSLVGRDSNQPQHFGDGTRLSIL.

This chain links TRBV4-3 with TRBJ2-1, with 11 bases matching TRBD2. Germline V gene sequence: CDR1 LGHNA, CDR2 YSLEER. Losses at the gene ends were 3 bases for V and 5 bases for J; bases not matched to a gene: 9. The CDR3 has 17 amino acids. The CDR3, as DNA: TGCGCCAGCAGCCAGGGTCTAGCGGGGGGCTATAACAATGAGCAGTTCTTC. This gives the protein CASSQGLAGGYNNEQFF.

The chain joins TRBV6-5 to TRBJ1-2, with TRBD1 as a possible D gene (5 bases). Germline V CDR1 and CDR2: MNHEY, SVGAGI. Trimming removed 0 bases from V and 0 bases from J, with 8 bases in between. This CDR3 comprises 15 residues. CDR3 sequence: CASSYSGGTNYGYTF. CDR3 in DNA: TGTGCCAGCAGTTACTCGGGGGGGACTAACTATGGCTACACCTTC.

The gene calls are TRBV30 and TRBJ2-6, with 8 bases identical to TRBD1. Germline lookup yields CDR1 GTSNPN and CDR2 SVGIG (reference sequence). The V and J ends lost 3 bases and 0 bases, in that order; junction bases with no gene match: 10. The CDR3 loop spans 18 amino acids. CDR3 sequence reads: CAWSHLRDRLSGANVLTF. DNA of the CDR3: TGTGCCTGGAGCCACTTAAGGGACAGGCTCTCTGGGGCCAACGTCCTGACTTTC.

Here the CDR3 reads CASSQDREGEQYF. DNA of the CDR3: TGCGCCAGCAGCCAAGACAGGGAAGGCGAGCAGTACTTC. The chain joins TRBV4-3 to TRBJ2-7, with D tentatively TRBD1 (5 bases). V lost 0 bases and J lost 6, with 9 bases in between. This CDR3 region has 13 residues. The germline V gene has CDR1 LGHNA and CDR2 YSLEER.

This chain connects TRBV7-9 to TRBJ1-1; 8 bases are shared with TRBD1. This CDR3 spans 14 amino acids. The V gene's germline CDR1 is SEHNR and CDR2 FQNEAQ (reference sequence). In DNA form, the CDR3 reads TGTGCAATTGGCGCAGGGGGCTTGAACACTGAAGCTTTCTTT. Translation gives CAIGAGGLNTEAFF.

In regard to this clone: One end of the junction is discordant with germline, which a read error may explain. DNA of the CDR3: TGTGCTAGCAGCCCCCTGGCCGGGGGGGCGGGGAACACTGAAGCTTTCTTT. This sequence encodes CASSPLAGGAGNTEAFF. The V and J genes are TRBV7-7 and TRBJ1-1; D is possibly TRBD1 (6 bases). Germline lookup yields CDR1 SSHAT and CDR2 FNYEAQ (reference sequence). CDR3 length: 17 amino acids.

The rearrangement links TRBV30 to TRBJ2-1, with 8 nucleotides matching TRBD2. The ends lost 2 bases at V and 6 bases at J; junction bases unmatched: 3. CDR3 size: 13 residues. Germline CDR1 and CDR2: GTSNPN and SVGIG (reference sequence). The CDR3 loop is CAWSSGGINEQFF. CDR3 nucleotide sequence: TGTGCCTGGAGTAGCGGGGGTATCAATGAGCAGTTCTTC.

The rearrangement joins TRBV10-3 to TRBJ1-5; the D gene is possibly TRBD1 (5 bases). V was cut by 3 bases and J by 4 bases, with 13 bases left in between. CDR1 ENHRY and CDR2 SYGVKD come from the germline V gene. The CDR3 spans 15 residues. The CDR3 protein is CAISDGGTENQPQHF. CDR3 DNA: TGTGCCATCAGTGATGGTGGGACTGAAAATCAGCCCCAGCATTTT.

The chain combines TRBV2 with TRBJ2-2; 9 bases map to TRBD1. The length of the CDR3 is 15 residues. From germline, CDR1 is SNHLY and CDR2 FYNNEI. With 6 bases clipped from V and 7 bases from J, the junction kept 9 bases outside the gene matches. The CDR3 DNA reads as TGTGCCAGCAGGGAGGACAGGGGTGGAAACGGGGAGCTGTTTTTT. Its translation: CASREDRGGNGELFF.

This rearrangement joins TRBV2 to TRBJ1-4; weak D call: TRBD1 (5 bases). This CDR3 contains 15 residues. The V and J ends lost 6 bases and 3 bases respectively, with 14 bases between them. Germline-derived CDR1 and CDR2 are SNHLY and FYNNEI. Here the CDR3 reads CASSLGLGANEKLFF. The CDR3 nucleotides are TGTGCCAGCAGCCTGGGGCTTGGGGCTAATGAAAAACTGTTTTTT.

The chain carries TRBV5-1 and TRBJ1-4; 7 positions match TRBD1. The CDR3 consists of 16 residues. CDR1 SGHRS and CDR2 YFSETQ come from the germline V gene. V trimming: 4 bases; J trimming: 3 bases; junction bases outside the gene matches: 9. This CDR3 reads CASSLRGQGANEKLFF. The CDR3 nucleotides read TGCGCCAGCAGCCTGAGGGGGCAGGGTGCTAATGAAAAACTGTTTTTT.

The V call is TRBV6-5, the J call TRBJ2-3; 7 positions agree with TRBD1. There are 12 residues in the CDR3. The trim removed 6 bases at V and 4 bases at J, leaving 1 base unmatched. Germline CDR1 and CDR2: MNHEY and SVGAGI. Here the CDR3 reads CASSRGSDTQYF. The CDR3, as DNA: TGTGCCAGCAGCAGGGGGTCAGATACGCAGTATTTT.

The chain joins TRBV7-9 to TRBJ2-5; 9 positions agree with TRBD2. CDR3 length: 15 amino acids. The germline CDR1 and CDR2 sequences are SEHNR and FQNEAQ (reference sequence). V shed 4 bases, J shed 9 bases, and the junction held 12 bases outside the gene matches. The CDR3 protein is CASSSGTSSFRAQYF. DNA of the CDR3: TGTGCCAGCAGCTCCGGGACTAGCTCCTTCAGAGCCCAGTACTTC.

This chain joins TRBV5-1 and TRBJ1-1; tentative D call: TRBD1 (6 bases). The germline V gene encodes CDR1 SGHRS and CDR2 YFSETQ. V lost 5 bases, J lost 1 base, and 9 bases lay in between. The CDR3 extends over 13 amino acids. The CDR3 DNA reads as TGCGCCAGCAGAAAGACAGGGAACACTGAAGCTTTCTTT. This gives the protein CASRKTGNTEAFF.

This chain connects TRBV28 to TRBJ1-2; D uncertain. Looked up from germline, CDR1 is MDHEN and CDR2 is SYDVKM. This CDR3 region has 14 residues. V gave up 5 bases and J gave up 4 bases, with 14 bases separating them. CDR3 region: CASSPLASLYGYTF. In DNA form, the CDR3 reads TGTGCCAGCAGTCCCCTTGCGAGTCTCTATGGCTACACCTTC.

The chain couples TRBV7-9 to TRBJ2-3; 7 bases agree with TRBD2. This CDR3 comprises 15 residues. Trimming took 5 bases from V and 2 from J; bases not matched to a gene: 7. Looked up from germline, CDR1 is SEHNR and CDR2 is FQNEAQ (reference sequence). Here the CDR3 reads CASSPTSGTTDTQYF. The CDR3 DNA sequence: TGTGCCAGCAGCCCAACCAGCGGGACCACAGATACGCAGTATTTT.

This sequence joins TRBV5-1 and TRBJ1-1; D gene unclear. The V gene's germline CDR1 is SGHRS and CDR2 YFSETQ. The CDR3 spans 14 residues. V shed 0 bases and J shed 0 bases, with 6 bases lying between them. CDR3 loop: CASSLAQLNTEAFF. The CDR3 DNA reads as TGCGCCAGCAGCTTGGCACAACTGAACACTGAAGCTTTCTTT.